Sequencing of this T cell receptor beta chain was carried out in a study of shared clonotypes between healthy human individuals. Study summary: Three CD4 naive, three CD4 memory, two CD8 naive and one CD8 memory plate were used per donor.

A word on this clone: Its antigen is currently unknown.

Study-level results: Few donors restricted represented genetic and exposure-history diversity. Clonotypes shared by all four donors outscored non-shared clonotypes in generation probability. The study generally estimated greater richness for naive than memory subsets.

The CDR3 totals 12 residues. The germline gives CDR1 GTSNPN, CDR2 SVGIG (reference sequence). Trimming at V came to 5 bases and at J to 6 bases, leaving 7 bases not matched to a gene. Some clones are missing from TCRdb's copy, which holds only in-frame ones; the method was immunoSEQ multiplex PCR. The table shows more than 2 million clones, with almost 96% occurring only once. Sequences were obtained from naive CD4+ T cells sorted from blood. Subset meaning: CD45RA+ positively selected. The receptor comes from a man younger than 35 in good health. V and J are TRBV30 and TRBJ2-7; 7 bases fit TRBD1. The CDR3 loop is CAWSGQSFEQYF. DNA of the CDR3: TGTGCCTGGTCGGGACAGTCGTTCGAGCAGTACTTC. Drawing the rest from reference TRBV30 and TRBJ2-7, the complete variable domain is SQTIHQWPATLVQPVGSPLSLECTVEGTSNPNLYWYRQAAGRGLQLLFYSVGIGQISSEVPQNLSASRPQDRQFILSSKKLLLSDSGFYLCAWSGQSFEQYFGPGTRLTVT.